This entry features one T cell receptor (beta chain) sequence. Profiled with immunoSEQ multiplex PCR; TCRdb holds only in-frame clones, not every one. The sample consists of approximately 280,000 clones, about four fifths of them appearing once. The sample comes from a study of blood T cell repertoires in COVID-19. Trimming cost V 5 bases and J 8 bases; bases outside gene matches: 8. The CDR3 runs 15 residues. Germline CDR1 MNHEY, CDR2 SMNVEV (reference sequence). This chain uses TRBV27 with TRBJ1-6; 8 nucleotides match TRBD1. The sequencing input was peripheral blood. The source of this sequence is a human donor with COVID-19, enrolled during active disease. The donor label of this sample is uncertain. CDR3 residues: CASSDRGPGDSPLHF. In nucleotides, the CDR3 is TGTGCCAGCAGTGACAGGGGTCCGGGAGATTCACCCCTCCACTTT.